These 24 T cell receptor beta chains originate from one sample sequenced in a study of blood T cell repertoires in COVID-19. Sequencing used immunoSEQ multiplex PCR; TCRdb keeps in-frame clones, though not all of them. The data show 180,000 or so clones, almost 85% seen once. The sample consisted of PBMCs or T cells enriched from blood (not recorded which). The source of these receptors is a man in his fifties or sixties who had recovered from COVID-19.

This chain uses TRBV11-2 with TRBJ2-2, with a possible D match to TRBD1 (6 bases). The CDR3 extends over 15 amino acids. The V end lost 3 bases, the J end lost 8 bases, and 16 bases lay between the germline ends. CDR1 and CDR2 from the germline V gene are SGHAT and FQNNGV. CDR3: CASSLFSGAGGELFF. The CDR3 coding sequence is TGTGCCAGCAGCTTGTTCTCAGGGGCAGGTGGGGAGCTGTTTTTT.

This sequence joins TRBV6-5 and TRBJ2-1; TRBD1 might be the D (6 bases). Per germline, CDR1 MNHEY and CDR2 SVGAGI. The V end lost 6 bases, the J end lost 6 bases, and 15 bases lay between the germline ends. The CDR3 has 14 residues. CDR3 DNA sequence: TGTGCCAGCAGAGAGGACAGCCTAGGCAATGAGCAGTTCTTC. Amino acid sequence: CASREDSLGNEQFF.

This clone has a single count. The V call is TRBV14, the J call TRBJ2-7, with 7 bases that match TRBD1. The CDR3 loop spans 13 amino acids. Germline V gives CDR1 SGHDN, CDR2 FVKESK. With 4 bases clipped from V and 7 bases from J, the junction kept 7 bases outside the gene matches. The CDR3 sequence: CASSRDRASEQYF. The CDR3, as DNA: TGTGCCAGCAGCCGAGACAGGGCAAGTGAGCAGTACTTC.

This sequence joins TRBV27 and TRBJ1-1; 10 positions match TRBD1. Germline trimming cut 7 bases from V and 11 bases from J; bases unmatched to any gene: 10. CDR1 is MNHEY, CDR2 SMNVEV, per germline (reference sequence). This CDR3 is built from 13 residues. The chain's CDR3 is CASMFRDRGDAFF. The CDR3 DNA follows: TGTGCCAGCATGTTCCGGGACAGGGGCGACGCTTTCTTT.

The chain has TRBV28 and TRBJ2-1, with D possibly being TRBD2 (6 bases). The CDR3 has 15 amino acids. Trimming left V 6 bases short and J 7 bases short, with 19 bases between. Germline V lookup: CDR1 MDHEN, CDR2 SYDVKM. CDR3 in DNA: TGTGCCAGCAGCCTACTAGCCGCCTCTAGGAATGAGCAGTTCTTC. Protein: CASSLLAASRNEQFF.

The chain links TRBV4-1 to TRBJ1-1; D unresolved. The CDR3 has 14 amino acids. V lost 1 base and J lost 0, with 6 bases in between. From germline, CDR1 is MGHRA and CDR2 YSYEKL. The CDR3 protein is CASSQGSVNTEAFF. The CDR3 DNA sequence: TGCGCCAGCAGCCAAGGGTCAGTGAACACTGAAGCTTTCTTT.

The V gene is TRBV9, the J gene TRBJ1-3; D might be TRBD1 (5 bases). Per the germline V gene, CDR1 is SGDLS and CDR2 is YYNGEE. The CDR3 is 16 amino acids. Trimming pared 4 bases from V and 4 bases from J, leaving 18 bases between. The CDR3 region is CASSPLPQGSGNTIYF. In DNA form, the CDR3 reads TGTGCCAGCAGCCCCCTACCCCAGGGATCCGGAAACACCATATATTTT. The full variable domain, with the rest looked up from reference TRBV9 and TRBJ1-3, is DSGVTQTPKHLITATGQRVTLRCSPRSGDLSVYWYQQSLDQGLQFLIQYYNGEERAKGNILERFSAQQFPDLHSELNLSSLELGDSALYFCASSPLPQGSGNTIYFGEGSWLTVV.

The J gene is TRBJ2-5, the V gene TRBV19; a possible D gene is TRBD2 (5 bases). Germline V lookup: CDR1 LNHDA, CDR2 SQIVND (reference sequence). Between the trimmed V and J ends, which lost 4 bases and 5 bases, there was a span of 20 bases. The CDR3 loop spans 16 amino acids. The DNA for the CDR3 is TGTGCCAGTAGTAGAAGGAGGATGAACCTTGGGGAGACCCAGTACTTC. It yields the protein CASSRRRMNLGETQYF.

The V gene is TRBV9, the J gene TRBJ1-1; D not certain. V lost 0 bases and J 4 bases, leaving 16 bases between the germline ends. This CDR3 spans 16 amino acids. The germline CDR1 and CDR2 sequences are SGDLS and YYNGEE. DNA for the CDR3: TGTGCCAGCAGCGTAGAGGCAGGAGGTAAGGGCACTGAAGCTTTCTTT. Residues: CASSVEAGGKGTEAFF.

This clone was seen only once. The V gene is TRBV11-2, the J gene TRBJ2-1, with 10 bases lining up with TRBD2. The length of the CDR3 is 14 residues. Germline V CDR1 and CDR2: SGHAT, FQNNGV. Germline trimming cut 9 bases from V and 7 bases from J; bases unmatched to any gene: 9. The CDR3 spells CASKPTSGVNEQFF. In DNA form, the CDR3 reads TGTGCCAGTAAACCAACTAGCGGGGTGAATGAGCAGTTCTTC.

V and J are TRBV10-2 and TRBJ1-5; TRBD1 might be the D (5 bases). Germline values: CDR1 WSHSY, CDR2 SAAADI. This CDR3 has 15 residues. The V gene lost 3 bases and the J gene lost 8 bases, with 17 bases spanning the gap. In DNA, the CDR3 is TGCGCCAGCAGTGATAGTGTTACAGGCGGTAAGCCCCAGCATTTT. Residues: CASSDSVTGGKPQHF.

About this clone: Other DNA sequences in the sample encode the same CDR3. J is TRBJ1-3 and V is TRBV19; D remains unclear. The CDR3 spans 14 residues. V shed 1 base and J shed 0 bases, with 4 bases lying between them. The V gene's germline CDR1 is LNHDA and CDR2 SQIVND (reference sequence). For the CDR3, the DNA is TGTGCCAGTAGTATAGGAGCCTCTGGAAACACCATATATTTT. Its translation is CASSIGASGNTIYF.

The gene calls are TRBV19 and TRBJ2-1; the match to TRBD2 covers 9 bases. Per the germline V gene, CDR1 is LNHDA and CDR2 is SQIVND (reference sequence). The junction had 11 bases not matched to a gene; V was cut back by 11 bases and J by 3 bases. The CDR3 sequence is 15 residues long. CDR3 sequence reads: CACSLAGGSYNEQFF. The CDR3 DNA is TGTGCCTGTTCGTTGGCGGGGGGGAGCTACAATGAGCAGTTCTTC.

This rearrangement joins TRBV3-1 (or the pseudogene TRBV3-2) to TRBJ2-4; a possible D gene is TRBD1 (6 bases). Deletions cut 1 base from V and 4 bases from J, with 11 bases between. This CDR3 region has 15 residues. Per the germline V gene, CDR1 is LGHDT and CDR2 is YNNKEL (reference sequence). The CDR3 is CASSQVAGAKNIQYF. DNA of the CDR3: TGTGCCAGCAGCCAAGTGGCAGGGGCGAAAAACATTCAGTACTTC.

This chain uses TRBV28 with TRBJ2-3; 8 bases agree with TRBD1. Germline V gives CDR1 MDHEN, CDR2 SYDVKM. The CDR3 totals 18 residues. Trimming cost V 2 bases and J 6 bases; bases outside gene matches: 16. The CDR3 here is CASSLERRAGGVRDTQYF. The CDR3 DNA reads TGTGCCAGCAGTTTAGAACGCAGAGCAGGGGGCGTTAGGGATACGCAGTATTTT.

The J gene is TRBJ2-2, the V gene TRBV5-4, with 8 bases matching TRBD1. J gave up 6 bases and V 4 bases, and 8 bases lay outside the gene matches. Germline CDR1 and CDR2: SGHNT and YYREEE (reference sequence). CDR3 length equals 15 residues. The CDR3 DNA sequence: TGTGCCAGCAGCCTGAGGCAGGGGGCGGCCGGGGAGCTGTTTTTT. Protein product: CASSLRQGAAGELFF.

The V and J genes are TRBV5-1 and TRBJ1-1; the D is unclear. V lost 4 bases to trimming and J lost 3 bases, with 10 bases between them. Looked up from germline, CDR1 is SGHRS and CDR2 is YFSETQ. This CDR3 spans 13 amino acids. CDR3 region: CASSPGLDTEAFF. The CDR3 DNA reads TGCGCCAGCAGCCCTGGCCTGGACACTGAAGCTTTCTTT.

V and J are TRBV7-9 and TRBJ2-1; 7 nucleotides match TRBD2. Trimming at V came to 7 bases and at J to 6 bases, leaving 12 bases not matched to a gene. Germline CDR1 SEHNR, CDR2 FQNEAQ (reference sequence). The CDR3 has 15 residues. The CDR3 sequence: CASTKFESGGNEQFF. The CDR3 bases are TGTGCCAGCACCAAATTCGAGTCGGGGGGCAATGAGCAGTTCTTC.

The chain couples TRBV5-1 to TRBJ1-6, with TRBD1 identical over 8 bases. The germline CDR1 and CDR2 sequences are SGHRS and YFSETQ. J was trimmed by 7 bases and V by 4 bases; bases with no gene match: 4. The CDR3 totals 14 residues. The CDR3 DNA sequence: TGCGCCAGCAGCACCGGGACAGGAAATTCACCCCTCCACTTT. Translating it yields CASSTGTGNSPLHF.

The chain couples TRBV7-8 to TRBJ1-2; TRBD1 aligns across 8 bases. The germline gives CDR1 SGHVS, CDR2 FQNEAQ. With 5 bases clipped from V and 4 bases from J, the junction kept 9 bases outside the gene matches. CDR3 length: 15 amino acids. CDR3 protein: CASSPSQGAPYGYTF. The CDR3 DNA reads as TGTGCCAGCAGCCCTTCGCAGGGGGCTCCCTATGGCTACACCTTC.

The chain has TRBV7-9 and TRBJ2-5; 12 bases fit TRBD2. This CDR3 is built from 14 residues. In germline, CDR1 is SEHNR, CDR2 FQNEAQ (reference sequence). This chain's CDR3 is CVEGTSGPQETQYF. The CDR3 coding sequence is TGTGTCGAGGGGACTAGCGGGCCTCAAGAGACCCAGTACTTC. Looking up the rest from reference TRBV7-9 and TRBJ2-5 gives the full variable domain: DTGVSQNPRHKITKRGQNVTFRCDPISEHNRLYWYRQTLGQGPEFLTYFQNEAQLEKSRLLSDRFSAERPKGSFSTLEIQRTEQGDSAMYLCVEGTSGPQETQYFGPGTRLLVL.

The rearrangement joins TRBV9 to TRBJ2-1; 14 bases are shared with TRBD2. With V trimmed by 4 bases and J by 7 bases, 7 bases remained unmatched. CDR3 length equals 16 residues. The V gene's germline CDR1 is SGDLS and CDR2 YYNGEE. This CDR3 is CASSRGTSGGQNEQFF. DNA of the CDR3: TGTGCCAGCAGCCGGGGGACTAGCGGGGGCCAGAATGAGCAGTTCTTC.

In this sample, this clone turned up once. This chain links TRBV29-1 with TRBJ1-2, with TRBD1 matching 7 bases. The germline CDR1 and CDR2 sequences are SQVTM and ANQGSEA. The V segment lost 4 bases and the J segment 4 bases; nucleotides outside the gene matches: 9. This CDR3 has 14 residues. CDR3 sequence reads: CSVASQGVGYGYTF. DNA for the CDR3: TGCAGCGTTGCCTCCCAGGGGGTGGGCTATGGCTACACCTTC.

The V call is TRBV7-2, the J call TRBJ1-4; D remains ambiguous. Germline CDR1 is SGHTA and CDR2 is FQGNSA. V lost 5 bases and J lost 3, with 7 bases in between. The CDR3 is 13 residues long. The CDR3 nucleotides read TGTGCCAGCAGCGTTCCAGCTAATGAAAAACTGTTTTTT. It translates to CASSVPANEKLFF.